This TCR beta chain was retrieved from a study of human T cells and chemical hapten exposure. Background on the study: Small differences in pooled library volume mainly drove the variation in TCR yields per sample.

This clonotype occurred many times. As to time point: patch test 2, 6 weeks after DPC sensitization. The treatment: therapeutic diphenylcyclopropenone sensitization with weekly scalp DPC. Each patch test followed a blood draw. Participating donors were patients with alopecia, aged 18 to 70 years, considered appropriate candidates for DPC. Unique molecular identifiers were linked by the library to individual cDNA molecules. TCRdb independently ran MiXCR on the RACE reads; one entry per CDR3 protein. The repertoire holds more than 80,000 distinct CDR3 sequences, with about 9.4% as singletons. This CDR3 is 14 amino acids long. Germline V gene lookup returns CDR1 MNHEY and CDR2 SVGEGT. The ends lost 6 bases at V and 5 bases at J; junction bases unmatched: 6.

The J gene is TRBJ1-5, the V gene TRBV6-2 or TRBV6-3; 8 positions match TRBD1. The receptor's source is a woman between 50 and 59 years old with alopecia areata. Some clones in this sample may be carry-over from other donors' samples. Sequences were derived from whole blood, sampled in connection with sensitization to the hapten diphenylcyclopropenone (DPC). The CDR3 coding sequence is TGTGCCAGCAGAGGCCCAGGGGGCCATCAGCCCCAGCATTTT. This encodes CASRGPGGHQPQHF.